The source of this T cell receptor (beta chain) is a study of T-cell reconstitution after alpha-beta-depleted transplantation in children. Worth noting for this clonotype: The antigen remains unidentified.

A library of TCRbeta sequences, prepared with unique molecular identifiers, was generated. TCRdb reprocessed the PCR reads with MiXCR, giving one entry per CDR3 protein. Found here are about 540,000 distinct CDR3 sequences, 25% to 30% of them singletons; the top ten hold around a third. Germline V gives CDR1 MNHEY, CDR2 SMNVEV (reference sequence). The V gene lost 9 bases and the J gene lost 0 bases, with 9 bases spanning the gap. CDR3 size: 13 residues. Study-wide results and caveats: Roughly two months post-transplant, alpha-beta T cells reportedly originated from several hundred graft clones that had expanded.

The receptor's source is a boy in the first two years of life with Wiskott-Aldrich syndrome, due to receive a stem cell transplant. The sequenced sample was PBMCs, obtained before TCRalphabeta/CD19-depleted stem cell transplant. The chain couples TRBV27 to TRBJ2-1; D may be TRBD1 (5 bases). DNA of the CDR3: TGTGCCAGTAAGACAGTCTCCTACAATGAGCAGTTCTTC. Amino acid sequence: CASKTVSYNEQFF.